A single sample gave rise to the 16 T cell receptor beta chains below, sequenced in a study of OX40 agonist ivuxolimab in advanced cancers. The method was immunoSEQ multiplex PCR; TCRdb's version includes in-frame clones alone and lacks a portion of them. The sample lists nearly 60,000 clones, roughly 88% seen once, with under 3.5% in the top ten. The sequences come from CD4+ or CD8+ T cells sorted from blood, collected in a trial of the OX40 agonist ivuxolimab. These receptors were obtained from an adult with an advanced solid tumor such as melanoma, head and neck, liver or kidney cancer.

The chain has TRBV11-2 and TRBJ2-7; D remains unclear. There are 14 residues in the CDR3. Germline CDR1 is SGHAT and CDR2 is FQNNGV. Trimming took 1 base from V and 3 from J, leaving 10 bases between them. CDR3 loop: CASSLGGNFYEQYF. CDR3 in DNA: TGTGCCAGCAGCTTAGGCGGAAATTTCTACGAGCAGTACTTC. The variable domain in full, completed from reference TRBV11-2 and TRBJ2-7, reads EAGVAQSPRYKIIEKRQSVAFWCNPISGHATLYWYQQILGQGPKLLIQFQNNGVVDDSQLPKDRFSAERLKGVDSTLKIQPAKLEDSAVYLCASSLGGNFYEQYFGPGTRLTVT.

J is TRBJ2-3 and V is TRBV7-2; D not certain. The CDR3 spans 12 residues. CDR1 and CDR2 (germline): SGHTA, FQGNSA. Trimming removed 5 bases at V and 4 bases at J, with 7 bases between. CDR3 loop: CASSQLADTQYF. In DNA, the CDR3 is TGTGCCAGCAGCCAATTAGCAGATACGCAGTATTTT.

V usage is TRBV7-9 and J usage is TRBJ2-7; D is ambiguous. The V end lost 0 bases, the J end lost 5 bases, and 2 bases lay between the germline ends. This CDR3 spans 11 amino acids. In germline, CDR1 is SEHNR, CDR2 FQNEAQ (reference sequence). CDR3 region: CASSLADEQYF. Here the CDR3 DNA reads TGTGCCAGCAGCTTAGCGGACGAGCAGTACTTC.

The CDR3 region is CASSRSRQDYGYTF. The CDR3 DNA reads TGCGCCAGCAGCCGGTCCAGACAGGACTATGGCTACACCTTC. The gene calls are TRBV4-3 and TRBJ1-2; weak D call: TRBD1 (6 bases). CDR1 is LGHNA and CDR2 is YSLEER in the germline V gene. V was clipped by 4 bases and J by 3 bases, with 12 bases between them. The CDR3 loop spans 14 amino acids.

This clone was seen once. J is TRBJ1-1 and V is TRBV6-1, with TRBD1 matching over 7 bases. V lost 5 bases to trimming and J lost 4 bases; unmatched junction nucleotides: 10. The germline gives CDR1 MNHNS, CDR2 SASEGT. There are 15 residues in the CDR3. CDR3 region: CASSRDSPGGTEAFF. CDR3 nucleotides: TGTGCCAGCAGTCGGGACTCTCCAGGGGGCACTGAAGCTTTCTTT.

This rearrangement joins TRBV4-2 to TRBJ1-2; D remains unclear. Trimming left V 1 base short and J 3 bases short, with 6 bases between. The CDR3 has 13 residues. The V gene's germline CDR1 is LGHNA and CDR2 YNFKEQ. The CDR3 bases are TGTGCCAGCAGCCAAGGATTTGACTATGGCTACACCTTC. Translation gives CASSQGFDYGYTF.

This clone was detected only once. The CDR3 spells CAISESARGASEKLFF. Here the CDR3 DNA reads TGTGCCATCAGTGAGTCCGCTAGAGGTGCGAGTGAAAAACTGTTTTTT. The chain has TRBV10-3 and TRBJ1-4, with unresolved D. The CDR3 extends over 16 amino acids. V was cut by 0 bases and J by 7 bases, with 15 bases left in between. Germline lookup yields CDR1 ENHRY and CDR2 SYGVKD.

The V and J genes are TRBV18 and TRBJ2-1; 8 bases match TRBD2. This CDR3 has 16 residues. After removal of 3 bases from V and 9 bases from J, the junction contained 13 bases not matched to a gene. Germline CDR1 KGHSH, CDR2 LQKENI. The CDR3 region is CASSPGQLLAGSEQFF. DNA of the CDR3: TGTGCCAGCTCACCCGGACAGCTCCTAGCGGGTTCTGAGCAGTTCTTC.

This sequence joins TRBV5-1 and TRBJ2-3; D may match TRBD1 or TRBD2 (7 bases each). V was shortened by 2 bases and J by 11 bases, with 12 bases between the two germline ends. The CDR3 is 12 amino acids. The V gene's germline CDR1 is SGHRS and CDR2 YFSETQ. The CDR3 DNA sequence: TGCGCCAGCAGCTTCCAGGGGGGGAGGCAGTATTTT. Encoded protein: CASSFQGGRQYF.

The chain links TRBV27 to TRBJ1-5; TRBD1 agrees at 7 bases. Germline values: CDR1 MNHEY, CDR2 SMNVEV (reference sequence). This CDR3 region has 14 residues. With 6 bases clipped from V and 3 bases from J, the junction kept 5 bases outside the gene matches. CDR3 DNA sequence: TGTGCCAGCAGGGACAGGACTCTCAATCAGCCCCAGCATTTT. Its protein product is CASRDRTLNQPQHF.

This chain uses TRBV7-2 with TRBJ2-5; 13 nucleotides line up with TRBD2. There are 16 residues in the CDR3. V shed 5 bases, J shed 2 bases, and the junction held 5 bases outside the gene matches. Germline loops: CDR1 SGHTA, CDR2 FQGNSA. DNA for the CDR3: TGTGCCAGCAGCAAGTCGGGACTAGCGGGGCAAGAGACCCAGTACTTC. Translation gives CASSKSGLAGQETQYF.

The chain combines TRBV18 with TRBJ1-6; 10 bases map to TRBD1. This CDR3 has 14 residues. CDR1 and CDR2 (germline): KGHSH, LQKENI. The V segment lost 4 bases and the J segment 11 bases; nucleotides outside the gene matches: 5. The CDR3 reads CASSRGQGMTPLHF. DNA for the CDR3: TGTGCCAGCTCACGGGGACAGGGGATGACACCCCTCCACTTT.

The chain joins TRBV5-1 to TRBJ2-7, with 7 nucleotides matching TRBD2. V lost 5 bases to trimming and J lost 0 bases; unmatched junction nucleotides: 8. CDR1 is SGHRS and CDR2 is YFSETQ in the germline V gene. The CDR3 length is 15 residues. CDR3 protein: CASRPTSDSSYEQYF. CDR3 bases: TGCGCCAGCAGACCAACTAGCGACAGCTCCTACGAGCAGTACTTC.

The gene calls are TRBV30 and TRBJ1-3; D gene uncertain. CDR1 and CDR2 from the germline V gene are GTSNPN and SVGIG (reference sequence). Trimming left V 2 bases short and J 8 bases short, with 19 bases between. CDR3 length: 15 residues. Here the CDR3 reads CAWSTPHGDIDTIYF. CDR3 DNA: TGTGCCTGGAGTACTCCCCATGGAGATATCGACACCATATATTTT.

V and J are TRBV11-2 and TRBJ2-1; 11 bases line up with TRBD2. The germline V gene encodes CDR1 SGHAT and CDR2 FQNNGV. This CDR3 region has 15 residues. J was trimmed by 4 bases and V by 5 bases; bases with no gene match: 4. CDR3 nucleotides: TGTGCCAGCAGCCCTACTAGCGGGAGTTACAATGAGCAGTTCTTC. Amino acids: CASSPTSGSYNEQFF.

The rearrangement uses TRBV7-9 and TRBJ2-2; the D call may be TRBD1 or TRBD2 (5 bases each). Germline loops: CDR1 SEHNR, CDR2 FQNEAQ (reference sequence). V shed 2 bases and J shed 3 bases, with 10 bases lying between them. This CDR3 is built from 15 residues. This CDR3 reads CASSLPGTDTGELFF. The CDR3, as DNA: TGTGCCAGCAGCTTACCGGGGACGGACACCGGGGAGCTGTTTTTT. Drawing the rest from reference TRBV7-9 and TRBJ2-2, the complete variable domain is DTGVSQNPRHKITKRGQNVTFRCDPISEHNRLYWYRQTLGQGPEFLTYFQNEAQLEKSRLLSDRFSAERPKGSFSTLEIQRTEQGDSAMYLCASSLPGTDTGELFFGEGSRLTVL.